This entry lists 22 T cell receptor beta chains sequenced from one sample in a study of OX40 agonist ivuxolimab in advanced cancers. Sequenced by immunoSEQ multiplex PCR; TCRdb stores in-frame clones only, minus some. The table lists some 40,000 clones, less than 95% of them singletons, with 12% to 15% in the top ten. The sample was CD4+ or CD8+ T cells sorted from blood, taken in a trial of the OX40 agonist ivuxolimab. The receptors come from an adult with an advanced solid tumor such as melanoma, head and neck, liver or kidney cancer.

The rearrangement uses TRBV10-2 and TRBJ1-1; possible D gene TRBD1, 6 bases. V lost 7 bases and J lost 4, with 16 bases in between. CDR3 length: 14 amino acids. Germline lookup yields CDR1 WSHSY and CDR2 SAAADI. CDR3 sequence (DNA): TGCGCCAGCACCCACGTGGGGGGCCCCACTGAAGCTTTCTTT. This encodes CASTHVGGPTEAFF.

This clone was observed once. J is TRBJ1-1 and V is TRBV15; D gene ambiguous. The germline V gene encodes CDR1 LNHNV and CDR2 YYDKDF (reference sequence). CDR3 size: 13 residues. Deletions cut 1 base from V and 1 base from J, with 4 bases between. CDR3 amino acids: CATSRAENTEAFF. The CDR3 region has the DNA TGTGCCACCAGCAGAGCCGAGAACACTGAAGCTTTCTTT.

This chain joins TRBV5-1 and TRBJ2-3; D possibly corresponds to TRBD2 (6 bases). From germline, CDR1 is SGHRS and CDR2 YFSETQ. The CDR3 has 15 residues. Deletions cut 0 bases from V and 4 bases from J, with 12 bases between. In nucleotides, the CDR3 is TGCGCCAGCAGCTTGGGGGACTCGATCTCAGATACGCAGTATTTT. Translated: CASSLGDSISDTQYF.

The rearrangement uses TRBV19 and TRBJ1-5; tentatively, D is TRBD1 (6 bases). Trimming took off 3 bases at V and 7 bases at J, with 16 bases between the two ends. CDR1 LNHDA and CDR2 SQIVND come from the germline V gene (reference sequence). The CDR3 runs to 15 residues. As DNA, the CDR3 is TGTGCCAGTAGTATTGGGGCAGGGGCGGTCCAGCCCCAGCATTTT. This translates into CASSIGAGAVQPQHF. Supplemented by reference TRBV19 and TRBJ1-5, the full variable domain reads DGGITQSPKYLFRKEGQNVTLSCEQNLNHDAMYWYRQDPGQGLRLIYYSQIVNDFQKGDIAEGYSVSREKKESFPLTVTSAQKNPTAFYLCASSIGAGAVQPQHFGDGTRLSIL.

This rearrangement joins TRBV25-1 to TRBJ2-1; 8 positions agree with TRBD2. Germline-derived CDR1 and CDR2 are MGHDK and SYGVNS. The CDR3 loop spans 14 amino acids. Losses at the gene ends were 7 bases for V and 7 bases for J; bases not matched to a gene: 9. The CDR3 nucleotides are TGTGCCAGCACAGCGGGAGACTGGGATAATGAGCAGTTCTTC. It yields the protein CASTAGDWDNEQFF.

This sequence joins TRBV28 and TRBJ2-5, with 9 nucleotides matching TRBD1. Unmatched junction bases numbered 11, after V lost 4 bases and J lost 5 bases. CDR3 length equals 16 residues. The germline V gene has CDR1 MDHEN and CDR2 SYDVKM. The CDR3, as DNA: TGTGCCAGCAGTTCCGTAATGGGACAGGGCTATGAGACCCAGTACTTC. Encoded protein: CASSSVMGQGYETQYF.

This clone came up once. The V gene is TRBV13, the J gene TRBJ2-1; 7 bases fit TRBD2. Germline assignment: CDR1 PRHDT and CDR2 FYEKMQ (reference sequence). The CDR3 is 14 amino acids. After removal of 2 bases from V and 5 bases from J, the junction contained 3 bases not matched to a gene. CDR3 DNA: TGTGCCAGCAGCTTACTTCGGGAGGACAATGAGCAGTTCTTC. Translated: CASSLLREDNEQFF.

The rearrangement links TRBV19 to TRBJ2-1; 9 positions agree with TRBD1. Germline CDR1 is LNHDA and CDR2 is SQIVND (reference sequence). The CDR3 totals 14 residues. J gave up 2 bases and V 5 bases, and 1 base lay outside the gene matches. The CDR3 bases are TGTGCCAGTAGTCGACAGGGGGCCTACAATGAGCAGTTCTTC. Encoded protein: CASSRQGAYNEQFF.

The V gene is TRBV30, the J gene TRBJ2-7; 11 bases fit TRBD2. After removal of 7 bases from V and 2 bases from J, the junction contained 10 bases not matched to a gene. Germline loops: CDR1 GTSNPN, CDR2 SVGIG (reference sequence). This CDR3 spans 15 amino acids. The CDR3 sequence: CASRFGTSGAYEQYF. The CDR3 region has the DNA TGTGCCTCGCGGTTCGGGACTAGCGGTGCCTACGAGCAGTACTTC.

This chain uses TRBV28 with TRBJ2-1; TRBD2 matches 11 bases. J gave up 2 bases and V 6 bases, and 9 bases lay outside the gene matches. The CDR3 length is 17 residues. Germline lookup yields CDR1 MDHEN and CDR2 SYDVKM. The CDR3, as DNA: TGTGCCAGCAGCCCACGACTAGCGGGAACCACCTACAATGAGCAGTTCTTC. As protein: CASSPRLAGTTYNEQFF. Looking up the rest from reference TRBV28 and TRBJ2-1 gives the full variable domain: DVKVTQSSRYLVKRTGEKVFLECVQDMDHENMFWYRQDPGLGLRLIYFSYDVKMKEKGDIPEGYSVSREKKERFSLILESASTNQTSMYLCASSPRLAGTTYNEQFFGPGTRLTVL.

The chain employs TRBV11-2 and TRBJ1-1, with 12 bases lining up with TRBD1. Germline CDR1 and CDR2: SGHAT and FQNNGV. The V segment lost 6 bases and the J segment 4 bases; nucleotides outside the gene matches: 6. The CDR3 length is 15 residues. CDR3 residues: CASRGTGGYGTEAFF. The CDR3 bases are TGTGCCAGCAGGGGGACAGGGGGCTATGGCACTGAAGCTTTCTTT.

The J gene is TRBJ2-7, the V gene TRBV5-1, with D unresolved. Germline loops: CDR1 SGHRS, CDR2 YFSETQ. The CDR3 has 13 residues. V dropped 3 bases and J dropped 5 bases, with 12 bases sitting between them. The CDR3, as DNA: TGCGCCAGCAGCTCGATCACCGGAGACGAGCAGTACTTC. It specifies CASSSITGDEQYF.

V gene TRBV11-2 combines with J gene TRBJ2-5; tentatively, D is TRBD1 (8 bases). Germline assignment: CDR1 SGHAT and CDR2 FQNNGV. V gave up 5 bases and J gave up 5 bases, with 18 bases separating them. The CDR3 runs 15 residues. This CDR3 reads CASSPGHRGGETQYF. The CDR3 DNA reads TGTGCCAGCAGCCCCGGTCACAGGGGGGGTGAGACCCAGTACTTC.

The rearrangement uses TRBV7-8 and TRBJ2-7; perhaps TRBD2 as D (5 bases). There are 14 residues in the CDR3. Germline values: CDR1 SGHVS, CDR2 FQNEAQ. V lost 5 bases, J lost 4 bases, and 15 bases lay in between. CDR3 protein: CASSESDSGYEQYF. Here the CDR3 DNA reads TGTGCCAGCAGCGAGTCGGACTCCGGATACGAGCAGTACTTC. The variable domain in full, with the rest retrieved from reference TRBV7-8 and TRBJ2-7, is GAGVSQSPRYKVAKRGQDVALRCDPISGHVSLFWYQQALGQGPEFLTYFQNEAQLDKSGLPSDRFFAERPEGSVSTLKIQRTQQEDSAVYLCASSESDSGYEQYFGPGTRLTVT.

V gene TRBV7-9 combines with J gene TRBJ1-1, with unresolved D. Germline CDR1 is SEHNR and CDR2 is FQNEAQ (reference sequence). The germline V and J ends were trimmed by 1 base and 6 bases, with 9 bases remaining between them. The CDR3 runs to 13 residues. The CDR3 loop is CASSLVVDAEAFF. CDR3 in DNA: TGTGCCAGCAGCTTAGTGGTGGACGCTGAAGCTTTCTTT.

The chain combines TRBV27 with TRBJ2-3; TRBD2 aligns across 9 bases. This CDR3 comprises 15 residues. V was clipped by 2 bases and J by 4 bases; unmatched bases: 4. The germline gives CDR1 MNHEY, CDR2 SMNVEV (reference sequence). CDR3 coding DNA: TGTGCCAGCAGTTTAGGTAGCGGGGGCCCAGATACGCAGTATTTT. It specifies CASSLGSGGPDTQYF.

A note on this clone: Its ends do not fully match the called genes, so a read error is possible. The CDR3 spells CASSLVSPGELFF. As DNA, the CDR3 is TGTGCTAGCAGCTTAGTTTCCCCCGGGGAGCTGTTTTTT. The chain has TRBV7-7 and TRBJ2-2; no firm D call. Germline CDR1 is SSHAT and CDR2 is FNYEAQ (reference sequence). CDR3 size: 13 residues. The full variable domain, in which reference TRBV7-7 and TRBJ2-2 provide the parts outside the CDR3, is GAGVSQSPRYKVTKRGQDVTLRCDPISSHATLYWYQQALGQGPEFLTYFNYEAQPDKSGLPSDRFSAERPEGSISTLTIQRTEQRDSAMYRCASSLVSPGELFFGEGSRLTVL.

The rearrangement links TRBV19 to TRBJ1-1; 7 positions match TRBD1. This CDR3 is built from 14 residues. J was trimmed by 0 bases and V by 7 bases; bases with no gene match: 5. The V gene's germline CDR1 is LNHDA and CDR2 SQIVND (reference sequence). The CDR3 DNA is TGTGCCAGTAATTGGGGACAGCTGAACACTGAAGCTTTCTTT. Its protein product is CASNWGQLNTEAFF.

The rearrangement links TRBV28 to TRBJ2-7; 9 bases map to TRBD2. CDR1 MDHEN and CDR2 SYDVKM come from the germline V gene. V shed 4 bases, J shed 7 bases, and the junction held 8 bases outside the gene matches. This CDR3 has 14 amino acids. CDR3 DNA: TGTGCCAGCAGTTCCCCGGGACTAGCATGGGAGCAGTACTTC. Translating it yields CASSSPGLAWEQYF.

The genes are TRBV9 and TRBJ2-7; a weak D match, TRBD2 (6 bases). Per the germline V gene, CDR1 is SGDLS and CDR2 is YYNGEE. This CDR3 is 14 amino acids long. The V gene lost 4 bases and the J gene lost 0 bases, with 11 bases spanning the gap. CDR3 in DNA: TGTGCCAGCAGCTCGGGCGGGGCCTCCTACGAGCAGTACTTC. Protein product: CASSSGGASYEQYF.

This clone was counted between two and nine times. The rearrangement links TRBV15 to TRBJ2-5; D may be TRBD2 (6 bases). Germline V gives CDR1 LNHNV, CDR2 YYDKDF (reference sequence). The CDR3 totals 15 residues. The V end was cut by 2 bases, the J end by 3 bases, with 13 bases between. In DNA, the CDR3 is TGTGCCACCAGCAGATTTAGGACGGGGGAAGAGACCCAGTACTTC. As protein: CATSRFRTGEETQYF.

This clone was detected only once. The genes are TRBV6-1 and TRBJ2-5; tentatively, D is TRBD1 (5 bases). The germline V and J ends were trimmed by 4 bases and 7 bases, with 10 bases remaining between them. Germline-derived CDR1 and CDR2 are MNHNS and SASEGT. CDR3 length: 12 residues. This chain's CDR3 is CASSVAGRTQYF. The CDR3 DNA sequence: TGTGCCAGCAGTGTGGCAGGGCGGACCCAGTACTTC.